These T cell receptor beta chains were read from a single sample in a study of blood T cell repertoires in COVID-19. Using immunoSEQ multiplex PCR, the repertoire was profiled, and TCRdb retains in-frame clones only, with some absent. The table includes about 58,000 clones, about nine tenths detected once. The source material was peripheral blood. The receptors originated from a woman aged 55 to 70 with active COVID-19. Each CDR3 is given with its conserved first and last residue. The D gene is left open where the match is weak. Expanded clones get a size class; other rows say once, few or many, or leave the size out.

TRBV19,few,TRBJ1-2,.,TGTGCCAGTAGTAAAAGGGACTTTTCTAACTATGGCTACACCTTC,CASSKRDFSNYGYTF
TRBV7-8,.,TRBJ1-1,TRBD1,TGTGCCAGCAGCACGCAGACAGGGGTATGGAACACTGAAGCTTTCTTT,CASSTQTGVWNTEAFF
TRBV10-3,.,TRBJ2-1,.,TGTGCCATAGCGCCGGACAGCGACCCCTACAATGAGCAGTTCTTC,CAIAPDSDPYNEQFF
TRBV5-1,.,TRBJ1-2,TRBD1,TGCGCCAGCAGCGGGGGACGGGGACAGGGGTTTGGCTACACCTTC,CASSGGRGQGFGYTF
TRBV12-3/TRBV12-4,few,TRBJ2-7,.,TGTGCCAGCAGTTTTCCAGATTTCTACGAGCAGTACTTC,CASSFPDFYEQYF
TRBV27,few,TRBJ1-5,.,TGTGCCAGCAGTTTCCGGCCGCGGGGCAATCAGCCCCAGCATTTT,CASSFRPRGNQPQHF
TRBV15,.,TRBJ1-2,.,TGTGCCACCAGCAGAGAAGGGGGGGCGAGGGGCTACACCTTC,CATSREGGARGYTF
TRBV9,.,TRBJ1-6,TRBD1,TGTGCCAGCAGCGGGACAGGGAGATCACCCCTCCACTTT,CASSGTGRSPLHF
TRBV5-4,once,TRBJ1-5,.,TGTGCCAGCAGCTTGGGCCCAGGGCCCCAGCATTTT,CASSLGPGPQHF
TRBV5-1,.,TRBJ2-5,.,TGCGCCAGCAGCTTGGGGCAGCCGGGAGAGACCCAGTACTTC,CASSLGQPGETQYF
TRBV27,.,TRBJ2-2,.,TGTGCCAGCACCTTAGGCGGAGCGTATCGGACCGGGGAGCTGTTTTTT,CASTLGGAYRTGELFF
TRBV7-2,once,TRBJ2-7,.,TGTGCCAGCAGCCCCAACTCCTACGAGCAGTACTTC,CASSPNSYEQYF